This T cell receptor (beta chain) was identified in a study of T cell repertoires in cytomegalovirus infection. Study in general: It can be stated that public TCR beta signatures indicated CMV infection as well as a matching HLA type.

This clonotype was recorded many times. The antigen is undetermined. The CDR3 totals 15 residues. Per germline, CDR1 SGHTA and CDR2 FQGNSA. Trimming cost V 7 bases and J 2 bases, with 15 bases left between them. Each CDR3 protein is one row after TCRdb ran MiXCR on the reads. This table holds about 600,000 distinct CDR3 sequences, approximately 24% found once. Findings and caveats of the study: CMV-specific HLA-C-restricted TCR beta clonotypes dominated the ex vivo response. Identification of carriers of CMV plus the relevant HLA was performed using cumulative public TCR beta family frequency.

This receptor was identified in a human donor in good health (CMV status not recorded). Some clones in this sample may be carry-over from other donors' samples. Sequencing used CD8+ T cells from PBMCs. The chain is built from TRBV7-2 and TRBJ1-5; tentative D call: TRBD1 (5 bases). CDR3 bases: TGTGCCAGCACCGTTAGGGGCGAAGGCAATCAGCCCCAGCATTTT. Encoded protein: CASTVRGEGNQPQHF.